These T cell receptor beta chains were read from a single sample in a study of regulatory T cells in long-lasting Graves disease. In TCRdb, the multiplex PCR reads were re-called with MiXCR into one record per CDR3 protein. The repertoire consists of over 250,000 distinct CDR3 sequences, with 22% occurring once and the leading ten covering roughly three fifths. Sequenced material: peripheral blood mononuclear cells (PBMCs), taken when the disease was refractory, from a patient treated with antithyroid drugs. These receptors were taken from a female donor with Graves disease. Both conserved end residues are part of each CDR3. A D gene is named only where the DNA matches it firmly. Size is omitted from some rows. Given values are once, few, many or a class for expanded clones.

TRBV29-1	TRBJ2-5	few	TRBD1	TGCAGCGTACGGGCCGGGACAGGGGGCGAGGAGACCCAGTACTTC	CSVRAGTGGEETQYF
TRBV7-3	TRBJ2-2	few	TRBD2	TGTGCCAGCAGCCTAGCGGGAGGTTTTAACACCGGGGAGCTGTTTTTT	CASSLAGGFNTGELFF
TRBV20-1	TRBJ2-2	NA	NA	TGCAGTGCTAGAGACGGATACACCGGGGAGCTGTTTTTT	CSARDGYTGELFF
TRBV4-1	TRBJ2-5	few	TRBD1	TGCGCCAGCAGCCAAGTGGACAGGGAACAAGAGACCCAGTACTTC	CASSQVDREQETQYF
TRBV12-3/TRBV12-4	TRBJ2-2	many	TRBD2	TGTGCCAGCTTAGAGCGGGAGGCCCCCGGGGAGCTGTTTTTT	CASLEREAPGELFF
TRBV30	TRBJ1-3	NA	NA	TGTGCCTGGCAGATTGACCGCTCTGGAAACACCATATATTTT	CAWQIDRSGNTIYF
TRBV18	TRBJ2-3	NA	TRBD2	TGTGCCAGCTCACCATCGGGACTAGCGGGAGGCACAGATACGCAGTATTTT	CASSPSGLAGGTDTQYF
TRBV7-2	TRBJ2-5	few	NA	TGTGCCAGCAGCTTAGAGCACCTCCGGGTCCAGTACTTC	CASSLEHLRVQYF
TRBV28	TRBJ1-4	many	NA	TGTGCCAGCAGTTTAAGCAGGGGAGATGAAAAACTGTTTTTT	CASSLSRGDEKLFF
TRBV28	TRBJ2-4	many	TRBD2	TGTGCCAGCAGTTTCTCGACTAGCGGAACCTACCTAGCCAAAAACATTCAGTACTTC	CASSFSTSGTYLAKNIQYF
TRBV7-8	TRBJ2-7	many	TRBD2	TGTGCCAGCGTAGGACTAGCGGGAGGAACCTACGAGCAGTACTTC	CASVGLAGGTYEQYF
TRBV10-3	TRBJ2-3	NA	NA	TGTGCCATCAGTGAGTCGTCGAAGAGCACAGATACGCAGTATTTT	CAISESSKSTDTQYF
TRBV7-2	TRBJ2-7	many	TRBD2	TGTGCCAGCAGCTTAAGTGGGAGGGAAGAGCAGTACTTC	CASSLSGREEQYF
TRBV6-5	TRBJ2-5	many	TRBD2	TGTGCCAGCAGTTATCGACTAGCGGGAGAGACCCAGTACTTC	CASSYRLAGETQYF
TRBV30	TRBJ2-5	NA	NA	TGTGCCTGGAGTGTAAGGGGGCAAGAGACCCAGTACTTC	CAWSVRGQETQYF
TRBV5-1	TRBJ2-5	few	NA	TGCGCCAGCAGCTTAGGCGACGTTGAGACCCAGTACTTC	CASSLGDVETQYF
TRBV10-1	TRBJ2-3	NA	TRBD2	TGCGCCAGCCCAGAGACTAGCGGGTCAGATACAGATACGCAGTATTTT	CASPETSGSDTDTQYF
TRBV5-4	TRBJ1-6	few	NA	TGTGCCAGCAAGATCTCGGCGGAAAATAATTCACCCCTCCACTTT	CASKISAENNSPLHF
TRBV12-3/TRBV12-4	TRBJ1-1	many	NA	TGTGCCAGCAGTTTAGCGGGAACTGAAGCTTTCTTT	CASSLAGTEAFF
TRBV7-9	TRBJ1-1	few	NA	TGTGCCAGCAGCTTACAACCCGGTAACACTGAAGCTTTCTTT	CASSLQPGNTEAFF
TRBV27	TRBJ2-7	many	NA	TGTGCCAGCAGTTTATCCGACGGCTACGAGCAGTACTTC	CASSLSDGYEQYF
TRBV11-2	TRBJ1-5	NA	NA	TGTGCCAGCAGCTTACGGGCGTTTTACGGGGAGTATAGCAATCAGCCCCAGCATTTT	CASSLRAFYGEYSNQPQHF
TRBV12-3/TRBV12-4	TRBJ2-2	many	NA	TGTGCCAGCAGTTACCGGCAATTCACCGGGGAGCTGTTTTTT	CASSYRQFTGELFF
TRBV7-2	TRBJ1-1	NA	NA	TGCGCCAGCAGCCAAGTTCCAGGGGTGAACACTGAAGCTTTCTTT	CASSQVPGVNTEAFF
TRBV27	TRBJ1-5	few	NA	TGTGCCAGCAGTTACGAAAGGACCAATCAGCCCCAGCATTTT	CASSYERTNQPQHF
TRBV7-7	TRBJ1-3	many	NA	TGTGCTAGCAGCTCAAACAGGGACTCTGGAAACACCATATATTTT	CASSSNRDSGNTIYF
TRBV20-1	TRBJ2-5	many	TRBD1	TGCAGTGCTAGCGACCCGTTACAGGGGACCAACACCCAGTACTTC	CSASDPLQGTNTQYF
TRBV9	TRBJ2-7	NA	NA	TGTGCCAGCAGCGTAGAGGAGGGTCACTACGAGCAGTACTTC	CASSVEEGHYEQYF
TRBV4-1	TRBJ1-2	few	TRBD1	TGCGCCAGCAGCAAAACAGGGGAAGGCTATGGCTACACCTTC	CASSKTGEGYGYTF
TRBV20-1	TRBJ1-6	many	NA	TGCAGTGCTAAAGAGGTTCGCGGCAATTCACCCCTCCACTTT	CSAKEVRGNSPLHF
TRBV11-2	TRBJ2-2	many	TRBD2	TGTGCCAGCAGGTCACTAGCGGGAGGGCCGAGGACCGGGGAGCTGTTTTTT	CASRSLAGGPRTGELFF
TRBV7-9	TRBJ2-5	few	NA	TGTGCCAGCAGTGGGGTGTCCCAAGAGACCCAGTACTTC	CASSGVSQETQYF
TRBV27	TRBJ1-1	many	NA	TGTGCCAGCAGTTTTGGAGGGGGCACTGAAGCTTTCTTT	CASSFGGGTEAFF
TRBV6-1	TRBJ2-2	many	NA	TGTGCCAGCAGTAACCTACATACCGGGGAGCTGTTTTTT	CASSNLHTGELFF
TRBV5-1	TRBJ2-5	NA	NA	TGTGCCAGCAGCTTCCTCGGGACACAACAAGAGACCCAGTACTTC	CASSFLGTQQETQYF
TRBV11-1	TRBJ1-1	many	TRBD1	TGTGCCAGCAGCCCCCGGACGACAGGGTTGAACACTGAAGCTTTCTTT	CASSPRTTGLNTEAFF
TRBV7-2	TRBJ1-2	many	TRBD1	TGTGCCAGCAGCTTGTATTTGGGGACAGGGGATGGCTACACCTTC	CASSLYLGTGDGYTF
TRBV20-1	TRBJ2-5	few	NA	TGCAGTGCTAGAGACGAAGGACAGAGGGGAGAGACCCAGTACTTC	CSARDEGQRGETQYF
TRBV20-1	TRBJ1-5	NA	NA	TGCAGTGCGCAGAGGTTTAGCAATCAGCCCCAGCATTTT	CSAQRFSNQPQHF
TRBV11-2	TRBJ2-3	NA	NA	TGTGCCAGCAGCTTAAAGGGCGCTAGCACAGATACGCAGTATTTT	CASSLKGASTDTQYF
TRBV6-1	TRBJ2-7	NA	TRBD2	TGTGCCAGCAGACCTAGCGGGGGCCCCTACGAGCAGTACTTC	CASRPSGGPYEQYF
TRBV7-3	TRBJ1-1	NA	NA	TGTGCCAGCAGCCGATGGGACATCCAGCCAAACTATAACACTGAAGCTTTCTTT	CASSRWDIQPNYNTEAFF